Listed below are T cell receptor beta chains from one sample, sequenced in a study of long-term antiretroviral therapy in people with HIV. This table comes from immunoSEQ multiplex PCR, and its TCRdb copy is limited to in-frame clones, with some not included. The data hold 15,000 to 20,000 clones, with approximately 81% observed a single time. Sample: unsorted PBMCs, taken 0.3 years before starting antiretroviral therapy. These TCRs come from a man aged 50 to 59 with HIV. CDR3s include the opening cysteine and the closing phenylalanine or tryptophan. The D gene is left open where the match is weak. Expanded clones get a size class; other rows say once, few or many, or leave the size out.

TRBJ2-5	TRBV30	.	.	CAWSAAGNRQETQYF	TGTGCCTGGAGTGCCGCAGGGAACCGTCAAGAGACCCAGTACTTC
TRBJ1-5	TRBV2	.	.	CASRVRGGQPQHF	TGTGCCAGCAGGGTACGGGGGGGCCAGCCCCAGCATTTT
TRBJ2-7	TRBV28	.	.	CASSFWTKGGEQYF	TGTGCCAGCAGCTTCTGGACCAAAGGAGGCGAGCAGTACTTC
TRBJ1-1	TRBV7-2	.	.	CASSKHMNTEAFF	TGTGCCAGCAGCAAACACATGAACACTGAAGCTTTCTTT
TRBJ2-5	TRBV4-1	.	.	CASSHGQFQETQYF	TGCGCCAGCAGCCACGGACAGTTCCAAGAGACCCAGTACTTC
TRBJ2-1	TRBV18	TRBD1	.	CASSPGQLDSYNEQFF	TGTGCCAGCTCCCCGGGACAGCTCGACTCCTACAATGAGCAGTTCTTC
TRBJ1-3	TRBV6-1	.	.	CASSENEEYGNTIYF	TGTGCCAGCAGTGAAAACGAAGAGTATGGAAACACCATATATTTT
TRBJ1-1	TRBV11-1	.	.	CASSSDNRDTEAFF	TGTGCCAGCAGCTCGGACAATCGTGATACTGAAGCTTTCTTT
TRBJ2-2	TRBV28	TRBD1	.	CAIGTVNTGELFF	TGTGCCATCGGGACAGTGAACACCGGGGAGCTGTTTTTT
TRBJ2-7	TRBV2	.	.	CASSESIHGRPYEQYF	TGTGCCAGCAGTGAATCGATTCACGGCAGGCCCTACGAGCAGTACTTC
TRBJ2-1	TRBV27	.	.	CASSLGLYNEQFF	TGTGCCAGCAGTTTGGGACTTTACAATGAGCAGTTCTTC
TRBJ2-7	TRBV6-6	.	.	CASSYSRGGPPYEQYF	TGTGCCAGCAGTTACTCGAGAGGGGGACCCCCCTACGAGCAGTACTTC
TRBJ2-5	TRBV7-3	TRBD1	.	CASSLDGRGQEETQYF	TGTGCCAGCAGCTTAGATGGCAGGGGGCAGGAGGAGACCCAGTACTTC
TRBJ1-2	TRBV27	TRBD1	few	CASSFRGPNYGYTF	TGTGCCAGCAGTTTTAGGGGGCCCAACTATGGCTACACCTTC
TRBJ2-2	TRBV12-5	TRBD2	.	CASGLHSGGGELFF	TGTGCTAGTGGTTTGCATTCGGGGGGCGGGGAGCTGTTTTTT
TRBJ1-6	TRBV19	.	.	CASSPLQGGYNSPLHF	TGTGCCAGTAGTCCGCTCCAAGGGGGCTATAATTCACCCCTCCACTTT
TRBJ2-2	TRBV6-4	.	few	CASSDEGETGELFF	TGTGCCAGCAGTGACGAAGGGGAGACCGGGGAGCTGTTTTTT
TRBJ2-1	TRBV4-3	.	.	CASSQDLTVSSYNEQFF	TGCGCCAGCAGCCAAGATCTAACGGTGAGCTCCTACAATGAGCAGTTCTTC
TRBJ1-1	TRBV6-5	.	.	CASSYSRFQMNTEAFF	TGTGCCAGCAGTTACTCCCGTTTCCAGATGAACACTGAAGCTTTCTTT
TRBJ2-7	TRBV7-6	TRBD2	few	CASSFGGTYEQYF	TGTGCCAGCAGCTTCGGGGGGACCTACGAGCAGTACTTC
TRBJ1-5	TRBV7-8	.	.	CASSFDSHQPQHF	TGTGCCAGCAGCTTTGATTCCCATCAGCCCCAGCATTTT
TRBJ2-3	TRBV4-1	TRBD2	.	CASSHRLAGDRDTQYF	TGCGCCAGCAGCCATAGACTAGCGGGGGATCGGGATACGCAGTATTTT
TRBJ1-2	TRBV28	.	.	CASSLFPRLYGYTF	TGTGCCAGCAGTTTATTTCCACGGCTCTATGGCTACACCTTC
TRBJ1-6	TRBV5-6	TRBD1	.	CASRGRGLSGDSPLHF	TGTGCCAGCAGGGGCAGGGGGCTTAGCGGGGATTCACCCCTCCACTTT
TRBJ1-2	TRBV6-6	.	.	CASSSTTDNENYGYTF	TGTGCCAGCAGTTCGACGACAGATAATGAAAACTATGGCTACACCTTC
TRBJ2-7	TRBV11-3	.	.	CASSRNLQGYEQYF	TGTGCCAGCAGCCGTAACCTTCAGGGCTACGAGCAGTACTTC
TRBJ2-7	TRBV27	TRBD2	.	CASSALIPGLAEAYEQYF	TGTGCCAGCAGTGCACTAATCCCGGGACTAGCGGAGGCCTACGAGCAGTACTTC
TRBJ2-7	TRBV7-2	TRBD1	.	CASSIDRGGTYEQYF	TGTGCCAGCAGCATTGACAGGGGCGGTACCTACGAGCAGTACTTC
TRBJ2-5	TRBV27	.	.	CASSSTRVVGIGETQYF	TGTGCCAGCAGTTCGACTAGAGTAGTGGGGATAGGGGAGACCCAGTACTTC
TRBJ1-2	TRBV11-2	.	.	CASSSIHLGGYYGYTF	TGTGCCAGCAGCTCAATACACCTGGGGGGTTACTATGGCTACACCTTC
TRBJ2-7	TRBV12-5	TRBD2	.	CASALGGSYEQYF	TGTGCTAGTGCCTTGGGCGGGAGCTACGAGCAGTACTTC
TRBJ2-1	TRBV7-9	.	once	CASSLTRGPYNEQFF	TGTGCCAGCAGCCTTACCCGGGGCCCTTACAATGAGCAGTTCTTC
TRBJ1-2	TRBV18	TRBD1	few	CASSPGQSTANYGYTF	TGTGCCAGCTCACCGGGACAGTCTACAGCTAACTATGGCTACACCTTC
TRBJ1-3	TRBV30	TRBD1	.	CAWNRGHASGNTIYF	TGTGCCTGGAACAGGGGGCATGCCTCGGGAAACACCATATATTTT
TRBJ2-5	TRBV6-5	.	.	CASSYRRDLQETQYF	TGTGCCAGCAGTTACCGCAGGGACCTCCAAGAGACCCAGTACTTC
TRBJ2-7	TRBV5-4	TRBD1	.	CASSPGQGAHAYEQYF	TGTGCCAGCAGCCCCGGACAGGGGGCGCACGCCTACGAGCAGTACTTC
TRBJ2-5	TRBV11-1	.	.	CASSAAGTEQETQYF	TGTGCCAGCAGCGCCGCCGGGACTGAACAAGAGACCCAGTACTTC
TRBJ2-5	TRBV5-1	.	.	CASSLGTFGETQYF	TGCGCCAGCAGCTTGGGCACATTCGGGGAGACCCAGTACTTC
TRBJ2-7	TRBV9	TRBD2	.	CASSASGSSSYEQYF	TGTGCCAGCAGCGCAAGCGGGAGCTCTTCCTACGAGCAGTACTTC
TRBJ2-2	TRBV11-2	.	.	CASSLGVGSRNTGELFF	TGTGCCAGCAGCTTAGGAGTGGGTAGTAGGAACACCGGGGAGCTGTTTTTT
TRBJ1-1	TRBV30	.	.	CAWSSQGEAFF	TGTGCCTGGAGCTCACAGGGTGAAGCTTTCTTT
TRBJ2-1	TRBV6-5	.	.	CASSYSAPFHEQFF	TGTGCCAGCAGTTACTCGGCGCCTTTCCATGAGCAGTTCTTC
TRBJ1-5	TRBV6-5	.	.	CASSYFSNQPQHF	TGTGCCAGCAGTTACTTTAGCAATCAGCCCCAGCATTTT
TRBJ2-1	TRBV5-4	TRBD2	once	CASSGKAGEAYNEQFF	TGTGCCAGCAGCGGGAAAGCGGGAGAGGCCTACAATGAGCAGTTCTTC
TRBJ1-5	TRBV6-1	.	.	CASKPPGAADQPQHF	TGTGCCAGTAAGCCCCCGGGGGCTGCGGATCAGCCCCAGCATTTT
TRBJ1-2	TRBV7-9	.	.	CASSLANRIYGYTF	TGTGCCAGCAGCTTAGCGAACAGGATCTATGGCTACACCTTC
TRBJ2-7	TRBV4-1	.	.	CASSHKERRGSYEQYF	TGCGCCAGCAGCCATAAGGAACGTAGGGGAAGTTACGAGCAGTACTTC
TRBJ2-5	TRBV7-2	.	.	CASSLVPQPQYF	TGTGCCAGCAGCTTAGTCCCACAGCCCCAGTACTTC
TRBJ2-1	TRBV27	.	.	CASTTGALHNEQFF	TGTGCCAGCACCACGGGGGCCCTCCACAATGAGCAGTTCTTC
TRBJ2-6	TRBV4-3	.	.	CASSQLLGPASGANVLTF	TGCGCCAGCAGCCAGCTATTGGGACCGGCCTCTGGGGCCAACGTCCTGACTTTC
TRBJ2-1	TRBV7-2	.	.	CASSLGWVRAYNEQFF	TGTGCCAGCAGCTTAGGCTGGGTTAGAGCCTACAATGAGCAGTTCTTC
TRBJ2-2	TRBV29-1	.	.	CSGRDTGELFF	TGCAGCGGCAGGGACACCGGGGAGCTGTTTTTT
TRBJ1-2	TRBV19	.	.	CASSPIGQYGYTF	TGTGCCAGTAGTCCAATAGGACAGTATGGCTACACCTTC
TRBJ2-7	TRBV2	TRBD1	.	CASNLGQADSYEQYF	TGTGCCAGCAATTTGGGACAGGCCGATTCCTACGAGCAGTACTTC
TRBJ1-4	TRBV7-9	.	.	CASSLATGEKLFF	TGTGCCAGCAGCTTAGCCACGGGAGAAAAACTGTTTTTT
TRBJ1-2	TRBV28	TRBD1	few	CASNRQGDGYTF	TGTGCCAGCAATAGGCAGGGGGATGGCTACACCTTC
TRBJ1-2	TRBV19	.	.	CASSRQGRHYGYTF	TGTGCCAGTAGTCGGCAGGGGAGACACTATGGCTACACCTTC